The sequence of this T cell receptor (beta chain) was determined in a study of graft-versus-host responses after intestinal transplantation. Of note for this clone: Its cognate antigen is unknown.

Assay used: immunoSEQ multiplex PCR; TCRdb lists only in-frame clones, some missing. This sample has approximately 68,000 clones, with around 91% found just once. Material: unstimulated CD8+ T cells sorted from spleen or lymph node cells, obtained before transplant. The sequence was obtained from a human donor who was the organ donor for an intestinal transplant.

CDR3 loop: CAWNQGGAGYGYTF. The CDR3 bases are TGTGCCTGGAACCAAGGGGGGGCAGGCTATGGCTACACCTTC. V usage is TRBV30 and J usage is TRBJ1-2, with D perhaps matching TRBD1 (6 bases). The CDR3 covers 14 residues. Trimming stripped 4 bases from V and 4 bases from J, with 16 bases between. Germline lookup yields CDR1 GTSNPN and CDR2 SVGIG (reference sequence).